These T cell receptor beta chains were read from a single sample in a study of siplizumab effects on memory and regulatory T cells. Measured with immunoSEQ multiplex PCR; TCRdb has only the in-frame clones, and not every one. The sample holds around 100,000 clones, 85% to 95% seen once. The specimen sequenced was Tregs sorted from blood. These receptors were collected from a human donor in good health. The CDR3 runs from the conserved cysteine through the conserved F or W. D genes are given only for firm matches. Rows give clone size only sometimes, using once, few, many, or a class for an expanded clone.

cdr3_aa j_call d_call v_call clone_size
CSVGQGHGYTF TRBJ1-2 . TRBV29-1 .
CASSGRSQNYGYTF TRBJ1-2 . TRBV6-1 .
CASSPTGWNQPQHF TRBJ1-5 TRBD1 TRBV18 .
CASSLGTAMNTEAFF TRBJ1-1 . TRBV5-4 .
CASTPVANMDGYTF TRBJ1-2 . TRBV6-1 .
CASSLERGDAGNTIYF TRBJ1-3 . TRBV5-4 .
CASSLTSGTDTQYF TRBJ2-3 TRBD2 TRBV5-4 once
CASSSRDRVMETQYF TRBJ2-5 TRBD1 TRBV18 .
CASSDGEYTQYF TRBJ2-3 . TRBV9 .
CASSQGTDTQYF TRBJ2-3 . TRBV14 .
CASSLGWTGRNQPQHF TRBJ1-5 TRBD1 TRBV5-4 .
CASSEVGMGVFF TRBJ2-1 . TRBV6-6 .
CASSSGGVEFF TRBJ2-1 TRBD2 TRBV4-2 once
CASSLVGGRLTYGYTF TRBJ1-2 . TRBV5-1 .
CASTRPGEASYEQYF TRBJ2-7 . TRBV5-6 .
CASSLLASAPEQYF TRBJ2-7 . TRBV5-1 .
CASKVQDIQNTEAFF TRBJ1-1 . TRBV7-8 .
CASSIQGTLIQETQYF TRBJ2-5 . TRBV19 .
CASSLGDRGSYEQYF TRBJ2-7 TRBD1 TRBV7-9 once
CASSARGQGWNTEAFF TRBJ1-1 TRBD1 TRBV18 .
CASHFDGNSNQPQHF TRBJ1-5 . TRBV5-5 .
CASSEDTLYEQYF TRBJ2-7 . TRBV6-1 few
CASSRSGQGQQETQYF TRBJ2-5 TRBD1 TRBV4-1 .
CASSSALGEANYGYTF TRBJ1-2 . TRBV7-9 .
CASSYTPAGGDTQYF TRBJ2-3 . TRBV6-5 once
CASTGTGLHEQYF TRBJ2-7 TRBD1 TRBV25-1 .
CASSLAGYNTEAFF TRBJ1-1 . TRBV5-1 .
CASSHQRGDTQYF TRBJ2-3 . TRBV2 .
CASSTGMTSGTDPYF TRBJ2-3 TRBD2 TRBV5-1 .
CAISYDVTYEQYF . . TRBV10-3 .
CASSGGLGVETQYF TRBJ2-5 TRBD2 TRBV6-1 .
CASRTAGTIGGWEQFF TRBJ2-1 . TRBV7-9 .
CASSPETGGEDGYTF TRBJ1-2 TRBD1 TRBV27 .
CASRTVSEAFF TRBJ1-1 . TRBV25-1 .
CASSPSERVLYGYTF TRBJ1-2 . TRBV25-1 .
CAISDPGHGYTF TRBJ1-2 . TRBV10-3 .
CASSLGSGAVPSPLHF TRBJ1-6 . TRBV7-6 once
CATSYNHPTGAYEQYF TRBJ2-7 TRBD1 TRBV15 .
CAISDGRAGDTQYF TRBJ2-3 . TRBV10-3 .
CASGGAAYEQYF TRBJ2-7 . TRBV6-6 .
CASSARQGGGPQHF TRBJ1-5 TRBD1 TRBV19 .
CASRTGTGLMRGQPQHF TRBJ1-5 TRBD1 TRBV28 .
CASRGGPAGVQYF TRBJ2-7 . TRBV11-1 .
CASSLAWRTAYNEQFF TRBJ2-1 . TRBV18 .
CASSQRVLTEAFF TRBJ1-1 . TRBV4-1 .
CASSLLAGESYNEQFF TRBJ2-1 TRBD2 TRBV27 .
CASKGASGGLTGELFF TRBJ2-2 TRBD2 TRBV10-2 .
CASSALRGSYNEQFF TRBJ2-1 . TRBV27 once
CASSVEGQGVLITDTQYF TRBJ2-3 TRBD1 TRBV9 .
CASSLRRTGSFGNTIYF TRBJ1-3 TRBD1 TRBV7-2 .
CAWKALSTDTQYF TRBJ2-3 . TRBV30 .
CASSPQTGASSGNTIYF TRBJ1-3 TRBD1 TRBV9 .
CASSPTGTSYGYTF TRBJ1-2 . TRBV7-9 .
CATSRTVTYEQYF TRBJ2-7 . TRBV15 .
CASMTRGQGLYEQYF TRBJ2-7 TRBD1 TRBV27 .
CASNPQRGEGYNEQFF TRBJ2-1 TRBD2 TRBV7-9 .
CASSLTLAGGPSQETQYF TRBJ2-5 TRBD2 TRBV5-5 .
CASSGQGPPYNEQFF TRBJ2-1 TRBD1 TRBV2 .
CASSPLSTGWAGELFF TRBJ2-2 TRBD1 TRBV18 .